This TCR beta chain was documented in a study of blood T cells in healthy people across ages. Regarding the study as a whole: As age increased, TCR beta diversity per million T cells fell in a roughly linear fashion.

A second PCR of roughly 6 to 12 cycles used a sample-barcoded 5' primer and a J-beta primer mix. TCRdb passed the 5' RACE reads through MiXCR, listing each CDR3 protein once. The sample contains hundreds of thousands of distinct CDR3 sequences, approximately 29% of which appear only once. The V end was cut by 3 bases, the J end by 4 bases, with 14 bases between. This CDR3 has 14 residues. From germline, CDR1 is SGHRS and CDR2 YFSETQ. This clonotype was counted many times. Its antigen remains unidentified. A much more abundant neighbour one base away suggests this may be a read error. Total RNA amounts of at least 5.5 micrograms were extracted per sample.

This receptor was taken from a woman older than 75 in good health. Input material: blood. V usage is TRBV5-1 and J usage is TRBJ2-7, with a tentative D call TRBD1 (6 bases). This chain's CDR3 is CASSWMGASYEQYF. The CDR3 DNA sequence: TGCGCCAGCAGCTGGATGGGGGCTTCATACGAGCAGTACTTC. Filled out from reference TRBV5-1 and TRBJ2-7, the complete variable domain reads KAGVTQTPRYLIKTRGQQVTLSCSPISGHRSVSWYQQTPGQGLQFLFEYFSETQRNKGNFPGRFSGRQFSNSRSEMNVSTLELGDSALYLCASSWMGASYEQYFGPGTRLTVT.